Each of the 5 T cell receptor beta chains below was sequenced from the same sample in a study of CD8+CD57+ T cells in acquired aplastic anemia. Genomic DNA constituted the template upon which TCR beta VDJ and CDR3 profiling was performed. TCRdb recomputed calls from the reads with MiXCR, one row per CDR3 protein. The profile shows about 180,000 distinct CDR3 sequences, 45% to 50% of them singletons. Sequenced: sorted CD4+, CD8+, or CD8+CD57+ T cells (not recorded which) from PBMCs. These receptors originate from a human donor in good health.

This sequence joins TRBV7-3 and TRBJ2-2, with 9 bases that match TRBD1. This CDR3 has 13 residues. Per germline, CDR1 SGHTA and CDR2 FQGTGA. CDR3 bases: TGTATAGGGGACAGGGCGAACACCGGGGAGCTGTTTTTT. It specifies CIGDRANTGELFF.

V gene TRBV7-3 combines with J gene TRBJ1-2; no clear D. V lost 5 bases, J lost 8 bases, and 15 bases lay in between. The CDR3 has 13 residues. CDR1 and CDR2 (germline): SGHTA, FQGTGA. The CDR3 DNA is TGTGCCAGCAGCGGACCGAATGAATCGGGCTACACCTTC. This codes for CASSGPNESGYTF.

The chain uses TRBV9 and TRBJ2-1; TRBD2 matches at 7 bases. V lost 7 bases, J lost 8 bases, and 12 bases stayed unmatched. The CDR3 has 14 residues. Germline values: CDR1 SGDLS, CDR2 YYNGEE. Here the CDR3 DNA reads TGTGCCAGCTCACCAAACGGGGGGATGGATGAGCAGTTCTTC. Translated, it gives CASSPNGGMDEQFF.

This chain connects TRBV24-1 to TRBJ2-5, with TRBD2 matching 11 bases. Unmatched junction bases numbered 11, after V lost 4 bases and J lost 2 bases. Germline V CDR1 and CDR2: KGHDR, SFDVKD. The CDR3 covers 18 residues. Written as DNA, the CDR3 is TGTGCCACCAGTGACGATCGGGTGCTAGCGGGGGGACAAGAGACCCAGTACTTC. Protein: CATSDDRVLAGGQETQYF.

J is TRBJ2-7 and V is TRBV6-1; 10 bases align to TRBD2. Germline CDR1 is MNHNS and CDR2 is SASEGT. The ends lost 6 bases at V and 0 bases at J; junction bases unmatched: 2. The CDR3 has 14 amino acids. The CDR3 loop reads CASRRLAGSYEQYF. The DNA for the CDR3 is TGTGCCAGCAGAAGACTAGCGGGCTCCTACGAGCAGTACTTC.